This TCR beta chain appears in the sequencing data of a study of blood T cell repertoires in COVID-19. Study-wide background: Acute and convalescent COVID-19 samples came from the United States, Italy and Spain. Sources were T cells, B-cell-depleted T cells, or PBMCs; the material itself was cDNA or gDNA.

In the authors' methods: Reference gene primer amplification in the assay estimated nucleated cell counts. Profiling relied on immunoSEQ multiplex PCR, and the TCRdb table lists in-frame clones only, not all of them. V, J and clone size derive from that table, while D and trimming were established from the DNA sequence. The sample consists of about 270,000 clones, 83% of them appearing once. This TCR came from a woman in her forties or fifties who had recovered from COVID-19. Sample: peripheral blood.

The CDR3 sequence: CASSPGTARNTIYF. In nucleotides, the CDR3 is TGTGCCAGCAGTCCAGGGACAGCCCGAAACACCATATATTTT. The rearrangement uses TRBV27 and TRBJ1-3; 7 nucleotides match TRBD1. CDR3 length: 14 residues. V shed 5 bases, J shed 5 bases, and the junction held 6 bases outside the gene matches. Germline lookup yields CDR1 MNHEY and CDR2 SMNVEV (reference sequence).